What follows is one T cell receptor (beta chain) and its context. Its antigen remains unknown. The data derive from a study of T cells in Graves' hyperthyroidism and ophthalmopathy. Findings and caveats of the study: The model forecast ophthalmopathy, anticipating it by a median around 6.5 months before onset. The blood repertoire included most of the expanded thyroid clonotypes above 0.001.

With 0 bases removed from V and 3 bases from J, the gap between germline ends came to 9 bases. In germline, CDR1 is MGHRA, CDR2 YSYEKL. The CDR3 loop spans 15 amino acids. RNA transcripts provided the source from which TCR beta CDR3 regions were amplified. The HTBI primer set was used in a first-round RT-PCR of the TCR CDR3. TCRdb called the multiplex PCR reads again in MiXCR, with one record for every CDR3 protein. The repertoire holds 550,000 to 600,000 distinct CDR3 sequences, with 16% as singletons. Subjects aged 18 to 65 presented with newly diagnosed hyperthyroidism of less than 2 months' duration. Uncontrolled infection, other autoimmune disease, pregnancy or lactation barred patients from enrollment.

The receptor was derived from a woman under 30 with Graves' hyperthyroidism. Sequenced input: blood. V usage is TRBV4-1 and J usage is TRBJ2-4; D not resolved. The CDR3 DNA reads TGCGCCAGCAGCCAAGATAGGGTCGGCAAAAACATTCAGTACTTC. Protein sequence: CASSQDRVGKNIQYF.